Presented here are 9 T cell receptor beta chains from one specimen sequenced in a study of cytomegalovirus exposure and HLA in healthy donors. Both 60 Vbeta primers and 13 Jbeta primers went into the PCR. Clones were read by immunoSEQ multiplex PCR, and TCRdb kept only the in-frame ones, dropping some. The sample carries some 170,000 clones, about three quarters recorded once. Source material: PBMCs. The receptors originated from a man younger than 35 in good health and CMV-seropositive.

The count of this clone is one. The same CDR3 is also encoded by other DNA sequences in this sample. The chain has TRBV7-3 and TRBJ2-5; possibly TRBD2 for D (6 bases). The V gene's germline CDR1 is SGHTA and CDR2 FQGTGA. CDR3 size: 13 residues. The V and J ends lost 2 bases and 7 bases respectively, with 11 bases between them. CDR3: CASSLGGLGTQYF. For the CDR3, the DNA is TGTGCCAGCAGCTTAGGAGGGTTGGGGACCCAGTACTTC.

The rearrangement uses TRBV28 and TRBJ2-4; D perhaps matches TRBD2 (7 bases). Germline V gives CDR1 MDHEN, CDR2 SYDVKM. With 4 bases removed from V and 8 bases from J, the gap between germline ends came to 15 bases. The CDR3 covers 14 residues. Written as DNA, the CDR3 is TGTGCCAGCAGTTCTAGGGGGGGGACGTACATTCAGTACTTC. Encoded protein: CASSSRGGTYIQYF.

The chain uses TRBV19 and TRBJ1-5; 7 bases are shared with TRBD1. The CDR3 sequence is 15 residues long. Germline lookup yields CDR1 LNHDA and CDR2 SQIVND (reference sequence). The junction had 10 bases not matched to a gene; V was cut back by 7 bases and J by 4 bases. The CDR3 region is CASTIGGQTNQPQHF. The CDR3 nucleotides read TGTGCCAGTACCATCGGGGGACAGACTAATCAGCCCCAGCATTTT.

This clone showed up just a few times. The chain recombines TRBV7-2 with TRBJ1-1; the match to TRBD1 covers 11 bases. CDR1 is SGHTA and CDR2 is FQGNSA in the germline V gene. With V trimmed by 3 bases and J by 11 bases, 5 bases remained unmatched. CDR3 length: 13 residues. CDR3 protein: CASSLDRGRWAFF. The CDR3 nucleotides read TGTGCCAGCAGCTTGGACAGGGGGCGATGGGCTTTCTTT. Drawing the rest from reference TRBV7-2 and TRBJ1-1, the complete variable domain is GAGVSQSPSNKVTEKGKDVELRCDPISGHTALYWYRQSLGQGLEFLIYFQGNSAPDKSGLPSDRFSAERTGGSVSTLTIQRTQQEDSAVYLCASSLDRGRWAFFGQGTRLTVV.

CDR3 DNA sequence: TGTGCCAGCAGCTTAGAGATGAGCACTGAAGCTTTCTTT. The encoded protein is CASSLEMSTEAFF. The chain uses TRBV7-2 and TRBJ1-1; D not resolved. Looked up from germline, CDR1 is SGHTA and CDR2 is FQGNSA. The CDR3 length is 13 residues. The V end was cut by 1 base, the J end by 4 bases, with 7 bases between.

A single count supports this clone. This sequence joins TRBV6-1 and TRBJ2-3; 10 nucleotides match TRBD2. The germline V gene has CDR1 MNHNS and CDR2 SASEGT. This CDR3 is built from 16 residues. V lost 4 bases, J lost 0 bases, and 4 bases stayed unmatched. The CDR3 nucleotides are TGTGCCAGCAGTGCTAGGACTAGCGGAAGCACAGATACGCAGTATTTT. It yields the protein CASSARTSGSTDTQYF.

In its sample, this clone was seen a few times. CDR3 coding DNA: TGTGCCTGGAGTATCAGAAACACCGGGGAGCTGTTTTTT. It codes for CAWSIRNTGELFF. This chain joins TRBV30 and TRBJ2-2; no firm D call. Trimming cost V 2 bases and J 2 bases, with 6 bases left between them. CDR3 length: 13 amino acids. CDR1 and CDR2 (germline): GTSNPN, SVGIG (reference sequence).

The chain uses TRBV30 and TRBJ1-1; perhaps TRBD1 as D (6 bases). Between the trimmed V and J ends, which lost 4 bases and 4 bases, there was a span of 13 bases. From germline, CDR1 is GTSNPN and CDR2 SVGIG (reference sequence). This CDR3 has 13 amino acids. The CDR3 nucleotides are TGTGCCTGGACCGGACAGACAAGCACTGAAGCTTTCTTT. This gives the protein CAWTGQTSTEAFF.

The chain is built from TRBV4-2 and TRBJ2-2; a weak D match, TRBD1 (5 bases). In germline, CDR1 is LGHNA, CDR2 YNFKEQ. The V and J ends lost 0 bases and 1 base respectively, with 12 bases between them. The length of the CDR3 is 17 residues. The CDR3 DNA is TGTGCCAGCAGCCAAGATTTGGGCAGGGTGAACACCGGGGAGCTGTTTTTT. Its protein is CASSQDLGRVNTGELFF.